A single sample gave rise to the 15 T cell receptor beta chains below, sequenced in a study of siplizumab effects on memory and regulatory T cells. The assay was immunoSEQ multiplex PCR, and TCRdb's table has in-frame clones only and misses some. The repertoire holds about 99,000 clones, 93% seen once, with approximately 0.62% in the top ten. The sequenced material came from Tregs sorted from blood. The receptors originated from a human donor in good health.

The CDR3 DNA follows: TGTGCCAGTAGTAGACAAACAGTCACCTGGGGTTCCGGGGAGCTGTTTTTT. Amino acid sequence: CASSRQTVTWGSGELFF. The gene calls are TRBV19 and TRBJ2-2; D is ambiguous. The CDR3 contains 17 residues. The germline V gene has CDR1 LNHDA and CDR2 SQIVND (reference sequence). Trimming took 4 bases from V and 6 from J, leaving 21 bases between them.

This clone has only one observation. The chain combines TRBV6-5 with TRBJ2-3; 8 bases map to TRBD1. Trimming removed 2 bases from V and 2 bases from J; junction bases left unmatched: 3. This CDR3 is built from 15 residues. CDR1 is MNHEY, CDR2 SVGAGI, per germline. CDR3 protein: CASSYLGQDTDTQYF. CDR3 nucleotides: TGTGCCAGCAGTTACCTGGGACAGGACACAGATACGCAGTATTTT.

This clone was observed a few times. The chain combines TRBV4-2 with TRBJ1-1; D not resolved. Germline lookup yields CDR1 LGHNA and CDR2 YNFKEQ. V lost 1 base, J lost 1 base, and 7 bases lay in between. The CDR3 has 14 amino acids. CDR3 in amino acids: CASSQGTRNTEAFF. CDR3 sequence (DNA): TGTGCCAGCAGCCAAGGCACGAGGAACACTGAAGCTTTCTTT.

This clone came up a few times. This chain joins TRBV5-1 and TRBJ1-3; D gene unclear. With 0 bases removed from V and 4 bases from J, the gap between germline ends came to 5 bases. CDR1 is SGHRS and CDR2 is YFSETQ in the germline V gene. CDR3 length: 13 amino acids. The DNA of the CDR3 is TGCGCCAGCAGCTTGGCCAGGGGAAACACCATATATTTT. Its protein product is CASSLARGNTIYF.

The chain carries TRBV18 and TRBJ2-5; TRBD2 aligns across 7 bases. This CDR3 has 15 residues. CDR1 and CDR2 from the germline V gene are KGHSH and LQKENI. The V gene end was trimmed by 2 bases and the J gene end by 4 bases; junction bases not matched to a gene: 7. CDR3 DNA: TGTGCCAGCTCACCAGTTGGGGGGGAGACAGAGACCCAGTACTTC. It encodes CASSPVGGETETQYF.

V usage is TRBV6-7 and J usage is TRBJ1-1; tentative D call: TRBD1 (6 bases). TRBV6-7 falls under the ORF class, with uncertain function. There are 17 residues in the CDR3. V was pared by 10 bases and J by 3 bases, with 27 bases between. DNA for the CDR3: TGTGCCACCCCCGGGAGACGGGACCCGGGGGCGTACACTGAAGCTTTCTTT. Protein product: CATPGRRDPGAYTEAFF.

This rearrangement joins TRBV11-1 to TRBJ1-2; TRBD1 is a possible D gene (5 bases). This CDR3 contains 13 residues. CDR1 is SGHAT, CDR2 FQDESV, per germline (reference sequence). Trimming removed 0 bases from V and 8 bases from J, with 10 bases in between. CDR3 amino acids: CASSLAPGHGYTF. CDR3 nucleotides: TGTGCCAGCAGCTTAGCCCCAGGGCACGGCTACACCTTC. Using reference TRBV11-1 and TRBJ1-2 for the parts outside the CDR3, the full variable domain is EAEVAQSPRYKITEKSQAVAFWCDPISGHATLYWYRQILGQGPELLVQFQDESVVDDSQLPKDRFSAERLKGVDSTLKIQPAELGDSAMYLCASSLAPGHGYTFGSGTRLTVV.

The J gene is TRBJ1-3, the V gene TRBV18, with no clear D. Germline CDR1 KGHSH, CDR2 LQKENI. The CDR3 spans 14 residues. Trimming cost V 2 bases and J 7 bases, with 12 bases left between them. The CDR3 nucleotides read TGTGCCAGCTCACCAAAGGCTCTAGGGAACACCATATATTTT. It codes for CASSPKALGNTIYF.

This clone was counted a single time. The CDR3 loop reads CASSVDRGTEAFF. CDR3 bases: TGTGCCAGCAGCGTAGACAGGGGGACTGAAGCTTTCTTT. The chain uses TRBV9 and TRBJ1-1; 8 nucleotides line up with TRBD1. This CDR3 comprises 13 residues. The junction had 0 bases not matched to a gene; V was cut back by 0 bases and J by 5 bases. The V gene's germline CDR1 is SGDLS and CDR2 YYNGEE.

As to this clone: Other DNA sequences in this specimen translate into the identical CDR3. The chain couples TRBV5-1 to TRBJ2-7, with D hard to call. CDR1 SGHRS and CDR2 YFSETQ come from the germline V gene. V was trimmed by 0 bases and J by 4 bases, leaving 2 bases between them. The CDR3 is made up of 11 amino acids. The CDR3, as DNA: TGCGCCAGCAGCTTGGAATACGAGCAGTACTTC. Translated, it gives CASSLEYEQYF.

This clone was detected once. The CDR3 DNA reads as TGTGCCAGCAGCCCCCCGAAGGGCACTGAAGCTTTCTTT. This translates into CASSPPKGTEAFF. J is TRBJ1-1 and V is TRBV6-1; D uncertain. V lost 6 bases and J lost 4, with 12 bases in between. The germline V gene has CDR1 MNHNS and CDR2 SASEGT. The CDR3 is 13 residues long.

The J gene is TRBJ2-1, the V gene TRBV5-4; D may be TRBD2 (7 bases). Looked up from germline, CDR1 is SGHNT and CDR2 is YYREEE (reference sequence). The CDR3 has 17 residues. V gave up 5 bases and J gave up 0 bases, with 18 bases separating them. The CDR3 spells CASRQRGGRSSYNEQFF. CDR3 nucleotides: TGTGCCAGCAGACAGAGGGGGGGGCGGAGCTCCTACAATGAGCAGTTCTTC.

The chain links TRBV5-1 to TRBJ2-5; D call uncertain. V was clipped by 3 bases and J by 2 bases, with 11 bases between them. Per germline, CDR1 SGHRS and CDR2 YFSETQ. The CDR3 sequence is 14 residues long. The CDR3 coding sequence is TGCGCCAGCAGCTCTCTAGACGGACAAGAGACCCAGTACTTC. This sequence encodes CASSSLDGQETQYF.

Comment on this clone: Additional DNA sequences in this sample encode the identical CDR3. The genes are TRBV19 and TRBJ2-7, with 10 bases that match TRBD1. Germline V lookup: CDR1 LNHDA, CDR2 SQIVND (reference sequence). Losses at the gene ends were 4 bases for V and 3 bases for J; bases not matched to a gene: 0. This CDR3 comprises 13 residues. The DNA for the CDR3 is TGTGCCAGTAGTAGGACAGGGGGCTACGAGCAGTACTTC. It codes for CASSRTGGYEQYF.

The V and J genes are TRBV27 and TRBJ2-6; 7 bases agree with TRBD1. The CDR3 has 16 residues. Germline CDR1 and CDR2: MNHEY and SMNVEV (reference sequence). J was trimmed by 4 bases and V by 8 bases; bases with no gene match: 11. The CDR3 nucleotides read TGTGCCAGCGCAACAGGGGTCCCCTCCGGGGCCAACGTCCTGACTTTC. This encodes CASATGVPSGANVLTF.